These 28 T cell receptor beta chains originate from one sample sequenced in a study of somatic mutations in cytotoxic T cells in rheumatoid arthritis. Only in-frame clones appear in the TCRdb table, and some are missing; sequencing was by immunoSEQ multiplex PCR. The sample contains fewer than 20,000 clones, about 70% of which appear only once. What was sequenced was CD8+ T cells sorted from blood. The receptors originated from a woman aged 55-70 years in good health.

This clone was seen more than once but under ten times. The gene calls are TRBV7-9 and TRBJ2-2, with no clear D. The germline CDR1 and CDR2 sequences are SEHNR and FQNEAQ (reference sequence). CDR3 length: 12 amino acids. V was trimmed by 0 bases and J by 7 bases, leaving 3 bases between them. CDR3 protein: CASSLAIGELFF. The CDR3 DNA follows: TGTGCCAGCAGCTTAGCAATCGGGGAGCTGTTTTTT.

The chain employs TRBV9 and TRBJ2-2; 7 bases are shared with TRBD1. The germline gives CDR1 SGDLS, CDR2 YYNGEE. There are 19 residues in the CDR3. After removal of 3 bases from V and 3 bases from J, the junction contained 17 bases not matched to a gene. The CDR3 nucleotides are TGTGCCAGCAGCGCCGACTCCCTCGTGACAGGGTATCACACCGGGGAGCTGTTTTTT. This sequence encodes CASSADSLVTGYHTGELFF.

This clone was seen only a few times. The rearrangement uses TRBV18 and TRBJ2-7; 7 positions agree with TRBD2. Germline CDR1 KGHSH, CDR2 LQKENI. This CDR3 is built from 16 residues. J was trimmed by 9 bases and V by 0 bases; bases with no gene match: 14. The CDR3 spells CASSPPVLANPGGQYF. As DNA, the CDR3 is TGTGCCAGCTCACCACCAGTACTGGCAAACCCGGGGGGGCAGTACTTC.

CDR3 coding DNA: TGTGCCAGCAGCTGGGGGTATGAAACAGGTCCGAAGGGGGACTATGGCTACACCTTC. It specifies CASSWGYETGPKGDYGYTF. The chain links TRBV5-4 to TRBJ1-2, with D possibly being TRBD1 (6 bases). The germline V and J ends were trimmed by 3 bases and 3 bases, with 27 bases remaining between them. This CDR3 spans 19 amino acids. Germline-derived CDR1 and CDR2 are SGHNT and YYREEE (reference sequence).

This CDR3 reads CASSLVGREQYF. DNA of the CDR3: TGCGCCAGCAGCTTGGTGGGGCGCGAGCAGTACTTC. V gene TRBV5-1 combines with J gene TRBJ2-7; a weak D match, TRBD1 (5 bases). The CDR3 sequence is 12 residues long. The V and J ends lost 0 bases and 6 bases respectively, with 7 bases between them. CDR1 is SGHRS, CDR2 YFSETQ, per germline.

This sequence joins TRBV30 and TRBJ2-3; D is possibly TRBD1 (6 bases). Germline-derived CDR1 and CDR2 are GTSNPN and SVGIG (reference sequence). This CDR3 spans 14 amino acids. The germline V and J ends were trimmed by 5 bases and 4 bases, with 16 bases remaining between them. CDR3 in amino acids: CAWDATGGADTQYF. CDR3 bases: TGTGCCTGGGATGCGACAGGTGGCGCAGATACGCAGTATTTT.

This clone was counted a single time. This chain uses TRBV7-2 with TRBJ1-1; 7 bases match TRBD1. Germline assignment: CDR1 SGHTA and CDR2 FQGNSA. Losses at the gene ends were 5 bases for V and 0 bases for J; bases not matched to a gene: 12. The CDR3 loop spans 17 amino acids. The CDR3 DNA reads TGTGCCAGCAGCCCCCGGTGGGAAAGGGGGCTGAACACTGAAGCTTTCTTT. Its protein product is CASSPRWERGLNTEAFF. Looking up the rest from reference TRBV7-2 and TRBJ1-1 gives the full variable domain: GAGVSQSPSNKVTEKGKDVELRCDPISGHTALYWYRQSLGQGLEFLIYFQGNSAPDKSGLPSDRFSAERTGGSVSTLTIQRTQQEDSAVYLCASSPRWERGLNTEAFFGQGTRLTVV.

The chain is built from TRBV9 and TRBJ1-1; the D is unclear. Germline V gene data show CDR1 as SGDLS and CDR2 as YYNGEE. The V and J ends lost 0 bases and 0 bases respectively, with 9 bases between them. This CDR3 spans 15 amino acids. CDR3 region: CASSVGGAMNTEAFF. The DNA of the CDR3 is TGTGCCAGCAGCGTAGGTGGAGCCATGAACACTGAAGCTTTCTTT.

This chain links TRBV27 with TRBJ1-2; D remains unclear. The germline V gene has CDR1 MNHEY and CDR2 SMNVEV (reference sequence). The CDR3 runs 14 residues. Trimming removed 0 bases at V and 2 bases at J, with 7 bases between. The CDR3 coding sequence is TGTGCCAGCAGTTTATCGGGCGTCAACTATGGCTACACCTTC. This codes for CASSLSGVNYGYTF.

The chain uses TRBV29-1 and TRBJ1-2, with TRBD1 as a possible D gene (5 bases). Germline loops: CDR1 SQVTM, CDR2 ANQGSEA. The V gene lost 3 bases and the J gene lost 1 base, with 15 bases spanning the gap. The CDR3 is 15 amino acids. In DNA, the CDR3 is TGCAGCGTTGAGGGGTTGTCGGGGGATAACTATGGCTACACCTTC. Amino acid sequence: CSVEGLSGDNYGYTF.

As DNA, the CDR3 is TGTGCCAGCACTCCCAGGGTGAACACTGAAGCTTTCTTT. It yields the protein CASTPRVNTEAFF. V gene TRBV7-9 combines with J gene TRBJ1-1, with a possible D match to TRBD1 (5 bases). The germline gives CDR1 SEHNR, CDR2 FQNEAQ (reference sequence). The CDR3 has 13 residues. Trimming left V 7 bases short and J 0 bases short, with 9 bases between.

J is TRBJ1-5 and V is TRBV19; D not resolved. The CDR3 totals 16 residues. The ends were cut back, 5 bases at V and 6 bases at J, with 20 bases in the middle. Germline CDR1 and CDR2: LNHDA and SQIVND (reference sequence). The DNA for the CDR3 is TGTGCCAGTAGTCCCCTCACGGTGGACGGAAGTCAGCCCCAGCATTTT. Translated, it gives CASSPLTVDGSQPQHF.

The chain employs TRBV9 and TRBJ1-1; D unresolved. Germline CDR1 and CDR2: SGDLS and YYNGEE. The CDR3 is 14 residues long. V was shortened by 0 bases and J by 1 base, with 7 bases between the two germline ends. As DNA, the CDR3 is TGTGCCAGCAGCGTAGATTCTGCGAACACTGAAGCTTTCTTT. It yields the protein CASSVDSANTEAFF.

The rearrangement joins TRBV28 to TRBJ1-2; D gene unclear. V was pared by 3 bases and J by 0 bases, with 8 bases between. The length of the CDR3 is 14 residues. Germline CDR1 is MDHEN and CDR2 is SYDVKM. CDR3 sequence (DNA): TGTGCCAGCAGTTTCATACAGCCTAACTATGGCTACACCTTC. Protein product: CASSFIQPNYGYTF.

The chain employs TRBV7-9 and TRBJ1-2; TRBD1 matches 7 bases. The length of the CDR3 is 15 residues. J was trimmed by 6 bases and V by 2 bases; bases with no gene match: 9. The germline gives CDR1 SEHNR, CDR2 FQNEAQ (reference sequence). The CDR3 region has the DNA TGTGCCAGCAGCTTAAATTCCGGGACAGAACATGGCTACACCTTC. Its protein is CASSLNSGTEHGYTF.

The V gene is TRBV6-1, the J gene TRBJ1-4; tentative D call: TRBD1 (6 bases). Between the trimmed V and J ends, which lost 8 bases and 8 bases, there was a span of 21 bases. The CDR3 runs 15 residues. Germline-derived CDR1 and CDR2 are MNHNS and SASEGT. CDR3 bases: TGTGCCAGCGAGGGGGGTGTGACGGGGGGCGAAAAACTGTTTTTT. It encodes CASEGGVTGGEKLFF.

V usage is TRBV6-5 and J usage is TRBJ2-7, with 7 positions matching TRBD2. CDR1 is MNHEY, CDR2 SVGAGI, per germline. The length of the CDR3 is 16 residues. The ends lost 0 bases at V and 0 bases at J; junction bases unmatched: 5. The CDR3 DNA reads TGTGCCAGCAGTTACTCGAACCGCGGGAGCTCCTACGAGCAGTACTTC. It codes for CASSYSNRGSSYEQYF.

The chain couples TRBV11-2 to TRBJ2-2; D call uncertain. This CDR3 contains 13 residues. V was trimmed by 2 bases and J by 2 bases, leaving 3 bases between them. Per the germline V gene, CDR1 is SGHAT and CDR2 is FQNNGV. The CDR3 DNA reads TGTGCCAGCAGCTTAATTAACACCGGGGAGCTGTTTTTT. Protein: CASSLINTGELFF.

This chain joins TRBV5-5 and TRBJ1-4; 7 bases are a match to TRBD1. V shed 4 bases and J 5 bases; nucleotides not matched to a gene: 11. Germline lookup yields CDR1 SGHKS and CDR2 YYEKEE (reference sequence). The CDR3 has 16 residues. Here the CDR3 DNA reads TGTGCCAGCAGCCCCTTAAGGGGGCACGTCAATGAAAAACTGTTTTTT. Protein sequence: CASSPLRGHVNEKLFF. Full variable domain (remainder filled in from reference TRBV5-5 and TRBJ1-4): DAGVTQSPTHLIKTRGQQVTLRCSPISGHKSVSWYQQVLGQGPQFIFQYYEKEERGRGNFPDRFSARQFPNYSSELNVNALLLGDSALYLCASSPLRGHVNEKLFFGSGTQLSVL.

This clone was picked up one time. The genes are TRBV7-9 and TRBJ2-1; D perhaps matches TRBD2 (6 bases). V was shortened by 5 bases and J by 7 bases, with 9 bases between the two germline ends. Germline CDR1 is SEHNR and CDR2 is FQNEAQ (reference sequence). The CDR3 runs to 12 residues. In nucleotides, the CDR3 is TGTGCCAGCAGCCCAGGGAGGAATGAGCAGTTCTTC. It codes for CASSPGRNEQFF. The whole variable domain, filled in from reference TRBV7-9 and TRBJ2-1, reads DTGVSQNPRHKITKRGQNVTFRCDPISEHNRLYWYRQTLGQGPEFLTYFQNEAQLEKSRLLSDRFSAERPKGSFSTLEIQRTEQGDSAMYLCASSPGRNEQFFGPGTRLTVL.

V is TRBV7-9 and J is TRBJ1-1; unclear D gene. Germline V gene sequence: CDR1 SEHNR, CDR2 FQNEAQ (reference sequence). The V end lost 4 bases, the J end lost 1 base, and 7 bases lay between the germline ends. The CDR3 length is 13 residues. The CDR3 spells CASSSTKNTEAFF. The CDR3 DNA reads as TGTGCCAGCAGCTCGACAAAGAACACTGAAGCTTTCTTT.

The chain links TRBV7-2 to TRBJ1-2; the D is unclear. This CDR3 is 12 amino acids long. The V and J ends lost 5 bases and 8 bases respectively, with 12 bases between them. Germline V CDR1 and CDR2: SGHTA, FQGNSA. The CDR3 is CASSPRTSGYTF. CDR3 in DNA: TGTGCCAGCAGCCCGCGGACCAGCGGCTACACCTTC.

The chain joins TRBV19 to TRBJ2-7; 8 bases line up with TRBD2. Trimming removed 4 bases from V and 3 bases from J; junction bases left unmatched: 5. The CDR3 sequence is 14 residues long. Germline V lookup: CDR1 LNHDA, CDR2 SQIVND (reference sequence). CDR3: CASSNTREGYEQYF. The DNA for the CDR3 is TGTGCCAGTAGTAACACCCGGGAGGGCTACGAGCAGTACTTC.

J is TRBJ2-1 and V is TRBV30; TRBD2 aligns across 8 bases. Germline V gene lookup returns CDR1 GTSNPN and CDR2 SVGIG (reference sequence). The CDR3 extends over 18 amino acids. V was pared by 0 bases and J by 6 bases, with 16 bases of the junction left unmatched. CDR3 sequence: CAWSVVSSGVAGSNEQFF. The CDR3 nucleotides are TGTGCCTGGAGTGTGGTGTCGAGCGGGGTAGCGGGAAGCAATGAGCAGTTCTTC.

This clone was counted only a few times. CDR3 amino acids: CASSLAQGGSGYTF. The CDR3 nucleotides are TGTGCCAGCAGCTTGGCCCAGGGGGGCTCTGGCTACACCTTC. V gene TRBV5-6 combines with J gene TRBJ1-2; 7 bases map to TRBD1. CDR1 is SGHDT and CDR2 is YYEEEE in the germline V gene. CDR3 length equals 14 residues. With 0 bases clipped from V and 7 bases from J, the junction kept 6 bases outside the gene matches.

This chain connects TRBV4-1 to TRBJ1-1; D remains unclear. The V gene's germline CDR1 is MGHRA and CDR2 YSYEKL. The CDR3 is made up of 16 amino acids. V lost 3 bases and J 0 bases, leaving 14 bases between the germline ends. The CDR3 is CASSQTPDMMNTEAFF. In nucleotides, the CDR3 is TGCGCCAGCAGCCAGACCCCCGACATGATGAACACTGAAGCTTTCTTT.

J is TRBJ2-1 and V is TRBV7-9, with D tentatively TRBD2 (7 bases). Germline lookup yields CDR1 SEHNR and CDR2 FQNEAQ (reference sequence). The CDR3 is 15 residues long. The V end was cut by 1 base, the J end by 2 bases, with 9 bases between. The CDR3 nucleotides read TGTGCCAGCAGCTTAGAGGGGGGGACCTACAATGAGCAGTTCTTC. Protein: CASSLEGGTYNEQFF.

This clone came up once. The genes are TRBV27 and TRBJ2-1, with TRBD1 matching 8 bases. This CDR3 has 15 amino acids. Trimming removed 5 bases from V and 0 bases from J; junction bases left unmatched: 3. Per the germline V gene, CDR1 is MNHEY and CDR2 is SMNVEV (reference sequence). The CDR3 DNA reads TGTGCCAGCAGTAAGGACAGGGTCTCCTACAATGAGCAGTTCTTC. Its protein product is CASSKDRVSYNEQFF.